The 10 T cell receptor beta chains in this list originate from one sample, sequenced in a study of Graves' ophthalmopathy and Graves' hyperthyroidism. The authors amplified TCR beta CDR3 regions, and they did so from RNA transcripts for repertoire sequencing. First-round RT-PCR with HTBI primers preceded a second-round multiplex PCR. MiXCR, applied by TCRdb to the multiplex PCR reads, yields one record per CDR3 protein. The data contain about 240,000 distinct CDR3 sequences, 40% to 50% of them singletons. The sequencing input was peripheral blood. Receptor source: an adult man with Graves' ophthalmopathy.

The V and J genes are TRBV2 and TRBJ2-7; TRBD1 agrees at 9 bases. The CDR3 has 16 amino acids. Germline V lookup: CDR1 SNHLY, CDR2 FYNNEI. After removal of 6 bases from V and 2 bases from J, the junction contained 11 bases not matched to a gene. DNA for the CDR3: TGTGCCAGCAGCGACGGGGACAGGGACTTCACCTACGAGCAGTACTTC. Its translation: CASSDGDRDFTYEQYF.

V and J are TRBV29-1 and TRBJ2-5; 12 positions agree with TRBD1. Germline trimming cut 3 bases from V and 7 bases from J; bases unmatched to any gene: 18. Germline V gives CDR1 SQVTM, CDR2 ANQGSEA. The CDR3 is made up of 18 amino acids. The DNA for the CDR3 is TGCAGCGTTGACCTCCGGGACAGGGGGCGCCAAGGGAGATGGACCCAGTACTTC. Translation gives CSVDLRDRGRQGRWTQYF.

CDR3 bases: TGTGCCAGCAGCGTGGACAGGGCTTCACCCCTCCACTTT. Translated: CASSVDRASPLHF. This rearrangement joins TRBV9 to TRBJ1-6; 8 bases match TRBD1. This CDR3 comprises 13 residues. CDR1 and CDR2 (germline): SGDLS, YYNGEE. The trim removed 2 bases at V and 9 bases at J, leaving 1 base unmatched.

This sequence joins TRBV9 and TRBJ2-2; 8 bases align to TRBD2. Unmatched junction bases numbered 5, after V lost 4 bases and J lost 6 bases. This CDR3 comprises 14 residues. CDR1 is SGDLS, CDR2 YYNGEE, per germline. CDR3 in amino acids: CASSTGGPSGELFF. The CDR3 nucleotides are TGTGCCAGCAGCACGGGGGGGCCCTCCGGGGAGCTGTTTTTT.

The chain is built from TRBV7-2 and TRBJ2-5; 14 nucleotides line up with TRBD2. Germline V gene lookup returns CDR1 SGHTA and CDR2 FQGNSA. The CDR3 spans 15 residues. The junction had 4 bases not matched to a gene; V was cut back by 5 bases and J by 5 bases. The CDR3 is CASSGTSGSGETQYF. The CDR3 coding sequence is TGTGCCAGCAGCGGGACTAGCGGGAGTGGGGAGACCCAGTACTTC.

At least ten counts were recorded for this clonotype. The chain uses TRBV10-3 and TRBJ2-7; 9 positions agree with TRBD1. Trimming removed 5 bases from V and 5 bases from J; junction bases left unmatched: 7. Germline CDR1 ENHRY, CDR2 SYGVKD. The length of the CDR3 is 14 residues. CDR3 sequence reads: CAISTTQGADEQYF. DNA for the CDR3: TGTGCCATCAGTACGACACAGGGGGCAGACGAGCAGTACTTC.

This chain uses TRBV19 with TRBJ1-6, with TRBD1 identical over 8 bases. Germline V CDR1 and CDR2: LNHDA, SQIVND (reference sequence). The CDR3 spans 15 residues. Losses at the gene ends were 6 bases for V and 5 bases for J; bases not matched to a gene: 6. Written as DNA, the CDR3 is TGTGCCAGTAGACTCATGGGACAGGATAATTCACCCCTCCACTTT. Protein sequence: CASRLMGQDNSPLHF.

This rearrangement joins TRBV7-2 to TRBJ1-5, with 11 bases aligning to TRBD1. The germline gives CDR1 SGHTA, CDR2 FQGNSA. The junction had 7 bases not matched to a gene; V was cut back by 8 bases and J by 4 bases. CDR3 length equals 15 residues. The CDR3 spells CASATGTGGNQPQHF. CDR3 DNA sequence: TGTGCCAGCGCGACCGGGACAGGGGGGAATCAGCCCCAGCATTTT. Full variable domain (outside the CDR3, taken from reference TRBV7-2 and TRBJ1-5): GAGVSQSPSNKVTEKGKDVELRCDPISGHTALYWYRQSLGQGLEFLIYFQGNSAPDKSGLPSDRFSAERTGGSVSTLTIQRTQQEDSAVYLCASATGTGGNQPQHFGDGTRLSIL.

This chain joins TRBV15 and TRBJ1-5, with 7 bases identical to TRBD1. V trimming: 6 bases; J trimming: 4 bases; junction bases outside the gene matches: 6. The CDR3 covers 14 residues. Germline assignment: CDR1 LNHNV and CDR2 YYDKDF (reference sequence). The CDR3 spells CATSRNRGNQPQHF. The CDR3 DNA reads as TGTGCCACCAGTAGGAACAGGGGAAATCAGCCCCAGCATTTT.

The chain joins TRBV20-1 to TRBJ2-3; D is uncertain. CDR1 and CDR2 from the germline V gene are DFQATT and SNEGSKA (reference sequence). V shed 5 bases and J shed 6 bases, with 9 bases lying between them. The CDR3 runs to 11 residues. As DNA, the CDR3 is TGCAGTGCTTTCCTGGGGGATACGCAGTATTTT. Its translation: CSAFLGDTQYF.